Below, 14 T cell receptor beta chains from the same sample are listed, as sequenced in a study of monozygotic twins with inflammatory bowel disease. TCRdb reprocessed the 5' RACE reads, keeping one entry per CDR3 protein, no DNA. The sample features 150,000 or so distinct CDR3 sequences, with around 7.2% in its top ten. Material: blood. These TCRs come from a human donor with ulcerative colitis or Crohn's disease, or a healthy co-twin of an affected twin (not recorded which).

J is TRBJ1-5 and V is TRBV5-5. Germline-derived CDR1 and CDR2 are SGHKS and YYEKEE (reference sequence). This CDR3 region has 15 residues. This chain's CDR3 is CASSLIWAVQSPQHF.

V gene TRBV30 combines with J gene TRBJ2-1. CDR1 is GTSNPN, CDR2 SVGIG, per germline (reference sequence). The CDR3 is 13 amino acids. This CDR3 reads CAWSPGLHNEQFF.

The J gene is TRBJ1-4, the V gene TRBV3-1; TCRdb indicates TRBD1, and absent DNA this call remains unverified. The CDR3 runs to 15 residues. The germline V gene has CDR1 LGHDT and CDR2 YNNKEL (reference sequence). This CDR3 reads CASSPYRLIGEKLFF. The full variable domain, completed using reference TRBV3-1 and TRBJ1-4, is DTAVSQTPKYLVTQMGNDKSIKCEQNLGHDTMYWYKQDSKKFLKIMFSYNNKELIINETVPNRFSPKSPDKAHLNLHINSLELGDSAVYFCASSPYRLIGEKLFFGSGTQLSVL.

The rearrangement uses TRBV28 and TRBJ2-7; TCRdb proposes TRBD1, but this gene call is untestable without DNA. Germline V gene lookup returns CDR1 MDHEN and CDR2 SYDVKM. The CDR3 loop spans 11 amino acids. This CDR3 is CASSSPFEQYF. Filled out from reference TRBV28 and TRBJ2-7, the complete variable domain reads DVKVTQSSRYLVKRTGEKVFLECVQDMDHENMFWYRQDPGLGLRLIYFSYDVKMKEKGDIPEGYSVSREKKERFSLILESASTNQTSMYLCASSSPFEQYFGPGTRLTVT.

The rearrangement joins TRBV5-1 to TRBJ1-4. CDR3 size: 14 residues. Germline loops: CDR1 SGHRS, CDR2 YFSETQ. The CDR3 loop reads CASSWQGFNEKLFF.

The chain links TRBV20-1 to TRBJ2-1; TCRdb's D call, TRBD2, is unchecked because there is no DNA. This CDR3 region has 13 residues. Germline V gene data show CDR1 as DFQATT and CDR2 as SNEGSKA (reference sequence). CDR3 amino acids: CSARERGYNEQFF.

V gene TRBV5-1 combines with J gene TRBJ1-4. Germline values: CDR1 SGHRS, CDR2 YFSETQ. The CDR3 loop spans 15 amino acids. CDR3: CASSPRGEGIEKLFF.

CDR3: CASSLDGVGNQPQHF. The rearrangement joins TRBV5-1 to TRBJ1-5. Looked up from germline, CDR1 is SGHRS and CDR2 is YFSETQ. The CDR3 runs to 15 residues.

This chain links TRBV6-2 or TRBV6-3 with TRBJ2-1. Germline V gene lookup returns CDR1 MNHEY and CDR2 SVGEGT. This CDR3 has 12 amino acids. The CDR3: CASTRRSNEQFF.

The rearrangement links TRBV27 to TRBJ1-4; lacking DNA, the TRBD1 call made by TCRdb goes unchecked. CDR3 length: 14 residues. The germline gives CDR1 MNHEY, CDR2 SMNVEV (reference sequence). This CDR3 is CASSLDRVGEKLFF.

The chain couples TRBV5-1 to TRBJ2-1. This CDR3 contains 13 residues. The germline gives CDR1 SGHRS, CDR2 YFSETQ. CDR3 protein: CAGVVEGYNEQFF. The full variable domain, completed using reference TRBV5-1 and TRBJ2-1, is KAGVTQTPRYLIKTRGQQVTLSCSPISGHRSVSWYQQTPGQGLQFLFEYFSETQRNKGNFPGRFSGRQFSNSRSEMNVSTLELGDSALYLCAGVVEGYNEQFFGPGTRLTVL.

V is TRBV20-1 and J is TRBJ1-6; with no DNA, the TCRdb D assignment of TRBD1 cannot be verified. Germline loops: CDR1 DFQATT, CDR2 SNEGSKA (reference sequence). The CDR3 has 14 amino acids. The CDR3 loop reads CSASPDRAASPLHF.

CDR3 residues: CASSQELTYEQYF. This rearrangement joins TRBV4-3 to TRBJ2-7. Germline CDR1 is LGHNA and CDR2 is YSLEER. The CDR3 is made up of 13 amino acids.

The chain recombines TRBV29-1 with TRBJ2-5; without DNA, the TCRdb call of TRBD1 cannot be checked. The CDR3 has 12 residues. CDR1 and CDR2 from the germline V gene are SQVTM and ANQGSEA. The CDR3 loop reads CSVELGLETQYF.